The present T cell receptor (beta chain) was sequenced within a study of OX40 agonist ivuxolimab in advanced cancers. On the study more broadly: Intravenous ivuxolimab was administered to patients every 2 weeks at 0.01 to 10 mg/kg. Melanoma, hepatocellular carcinoma, head and neck or renal cell cancer occurred in dose-escalation patients.

Points from the study as a whole: On average, a greater number of expanded clones characterised CD8+ T cells relative to CD4+. At 0.1 to 3.0 mg/kg and by week 6, CD4+ and CD8+ T cells in the blood had expanded clonally.

A note on this clone: No antigen is known for it.

The repertoire was sequenced with immunoSEQ multiplex PCR; TCRdb's copy has only in-frame clones and lacks some. The sample consists of about 120,000 clones, approximately 92% of them appearing once. Germline CDR1 and CDR2: LNHDA and SQIVND (reference sequence). The CDR3 is 14 amino acids. V was clipped by 8 bases and J by 2 bases, with 13 bases between them. The V call is TRBV19, the J call TRBJ1-5; no reliable D call. Sample: CD4+ or CD8+ T cells sorted from blood, taken in a trial of the OX40 agonist ivuxolimab. This TCR derives from an adult with an advanced solid tumor such as melanoma, head and neck, liver or kidney cancer. The CDR3 sequence is CASSAVGGNQPQHF. The CDR3 bases are TGTGCCAGTTCGGCCGTAGGTGGCAATCAGCCCCAGCATTTT.